The rows below give T cell receptor beta chains drawn from one sample of a study of blood T cells in healthy people across ages. Each CDR3 protein is one row after TCRdb ran MiXCR on the 5' RACE reads. The data show approximately 1.5 million distinct CDR3 sequences, almost 35% seen once. The source material was blood. These receptors all come from a woman aged 25 to 39 in good health. The CDR3 runs from the conserved cysteine through the conserved F or W. D genes are given only for firm matches. Some rows mark clone size as missing; the rest say once, few, many or name a class of expanded clone.

j_call: TRBJ1-2
clone_size: .
v_call: TRBV20-1
d_call: .
cdr3_aa: CSARDPSGGYTF
cdr3_nt: TGCAGTGCTAGAGACCCCTCCGGGGGCTACACCTTC

j_call: TRBJ2-7
clone_size: many
v_call: TRBV12-3/TRBV12-4
d_call: .
cdr3_aa: CASSLGVGEQYF
cdr3_nt: TGTGCCAGCAGTTTGGGGGTTGGGGAGCAGTACTTC

j_call: TRBJ2-7
clone_size: .
v_call: TRBV4-2
d_call: TRBD1
cdr3_aa: CASSQGSGGIYEQYF
cdr3_nt: TGTGCCAGCAGCCAAGGGTCAGGGGGCATTTACGAGCAGTACTTC

j_call: TRBJ2-7
clone_size: many
v_call: TRBV12-3/TRBV12-4
d_call: TRBD2
cdr3_aa: CASSLSGGTTYEQYF
cdr3_nt: TGTGCCAGCAGCCTTAGCGGGGGGACAACCTACGAGCAGTACTTC

j_call: TRBJ2-1
clone_size: .
v_call: TRBV28
d_call: .
cdr3_aa: CASNWGSYNEQFF
cdr3_nt: TGTGCCAGCAATTGGGGGTCCTACAATGAGCAGTTCTTC

j_call: TRBJ2-1
clone_size: many
v_call: TRBV24-1
d_call: .
cdr3_aa: CATSDLTNEQFF
cdr3_nt: TGTGCCACCAGTGATTTAACCAATGAGCAGTTCTTC

j_call: TRBJ2-6
clone_size: many
v_call: TRBV10-3
d_call: .
cdr3_aa: CAISEQGPGANVLTF
cdr3_nt: TGTGCCATCAGTGAGCAGGGCCCTGGGGCCAACGTCCTGACTTTC

j_call: TRBJ2-7
clone_size: .
v_call: TRBV12-3/TRBV12-4
d_call: .
cdr3_aa: CASSLRTSSHEQYF
cdr3_nt: TGTGCCAGCAGTTTAAGGACGAGCAGCCACGAGCAGTACTTC

j_call: TRBJ2-5
clone_size: .
v_call: TRBV10-1
d_call: TRBD1
cdr3_aa: CASSEAGTGEETQYF
cdr3_nt: TGCGCCAGCAGTGAAGCCGGGACAGGGGAAGAGACCCAGTACTTC

j_call: TRBJ1-1
clone_size: few
v_call: TRBV6-1
d_call: .
cdr3_aa: CASSAQDLNTEAFF
cdr3_nt: TGTGCCAGCAGTGCCCAGGATTTGAACACTGAAGCTTTCTTT

j_call: TRBJ1-2
clone_size: few
v_call: TRBV29-1
d_call: TRBD1
cdr3_aa: CSVEKPGQGAYGYTF
cdr3_nt: TGCAGCGTTGAAAAACCGGGACAGGGAGCCTATGGCTACACCTTC

j_call: TRBJ1-1
clone_size: many
v_call: TRBV4-1
d_call: .
cdr3_aa: CASSQNRQGSTEAFF
cdr3_nt: TGCGCCAGCAGCCAAAATCGGCAGGGGAGCACTGAAGCTTTCTTT

j_call: TRBJ1-1
clone_size: few
v_call: TRBV5-1
d_call: .
cdr3_aa: CASSAHRETEAFF
cdr3_nt: TGCGCCAGCAGCGCCCACAGGGAAACTGAAGCTTTCTTT

j_call: TRBJ2-7
clone_size: .
v_call: TRBV15
d_call: TRBD2
cdr3_aa: CATSRDPGGSYEQYF
cdr3_nt: TGTGCCACCAGCAGAGATCCGGGAGGATCCTACGAGCAGTACTTC

j_call: TRBJ2-1
clone_size: .
v_call: TRBV15
d_call: TRBD1
cdr3_aa: CATSRDRGTGGLEQFF
cdr3_nt: TGTGCCACCAGCAGAGATAGAGGGACAGGGGGCCTTGAGCAGTTCTTC

j_call: TRBJ2-5
clone_size: few
v_call: TRBV5-1
d_call: .
cdr3_aa: CASQIAEQETQYF
cdr3_nt: TGCGCCAGCCAGATAGCGGAACAAGAGACCCAGTACTTC

j_call: TRBJ2-5
clone_size: .
v_call: TRBV5-1
d_call: .
cdr3_aa: CASNLGGRGAKQYF
cdr3_nt: TGCGCCAGCAACCTCGGTGGCAGGGGTGCTAAGCAGTACTTC

j_call: TRBJ2-1
clone_size: .
v_call: TRBV5-1
d_call: .
cdr3_aa: CASRVAGTSGGYNEQFF
cdr3_nt: TGCGCCAGCAGAGTCGCGGGGACCTCCGGGGGCTACAATGAGCAGTTCTTC

j_call: TRBJ2-5
clone_size: many
v_call: TRBV18
d_call: TRBD2
cdr3_aa: CASSRTSGETQYF
cdr3_nt: TGTGCCAGCTCACGGACTAGCGGAGAGACCCAGTACTTC

j_call: TRBJ2-1
clone_size: few
v_call: TRBV12-3/TRBV12-4
d_call: .
cdr3_aa: CASTGADRRPRNEQFF
cdr3_nt: TGTGCCAGCACCGGGGCCGACAGGCGCCCCAGGAATGAGCAGTTCTTC

j_call: TRBJ2-1
clone_size: .
v_call: TRBV27
d_call: TRBD2
cdr3_aa: CASSLSSGRAGYNEQFF
cdr3_nt: TGTGCCAGCAGTTTATCTAGCGGGAGGGCCGGGTACAATGAGCAGTTCTTC

j_call: TRBJ2-7
clone_size: many
v_call: TRBV30
d_call: .
cdr3_aa: CAWSGGNGQYF
cdr3_nt: TGTGCCTGGAGTGGGGGGAACGGGCAGTACTTC

j_call: TRBJ2-6
clone_size: .
v_call: TRBV12-3/TRBV12-4
d_call: .
cdr3_aa: CASTPGHFTGANVLTF
cdr3_nt: TGTGCCAGCACCCCGGGACATTTCACTGGTGCCAACGTCCTGACTTTC

j_call: TRBJ1-2
clone_size: .
v_call: TRBV28
d_call: .
cdr3_aa: CASSPTPGRTSRYTF
cdr3_nt: TGTGCCAGCAGTCCTACACCTGGACGCACCTCGAGATACACCTTC